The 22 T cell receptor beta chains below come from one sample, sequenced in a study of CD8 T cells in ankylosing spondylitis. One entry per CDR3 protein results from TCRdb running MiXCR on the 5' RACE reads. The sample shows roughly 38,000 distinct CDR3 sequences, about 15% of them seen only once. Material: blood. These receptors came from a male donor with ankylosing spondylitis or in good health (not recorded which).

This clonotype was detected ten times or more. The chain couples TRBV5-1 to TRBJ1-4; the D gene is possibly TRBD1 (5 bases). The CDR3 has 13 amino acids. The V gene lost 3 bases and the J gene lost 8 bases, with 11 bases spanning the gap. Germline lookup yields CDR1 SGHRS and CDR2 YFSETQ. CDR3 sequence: CASSSQVDEKLFF. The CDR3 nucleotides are TGCGCCAGCAGCTCACAGGTAGACGAAAAACTGTTTTTT.

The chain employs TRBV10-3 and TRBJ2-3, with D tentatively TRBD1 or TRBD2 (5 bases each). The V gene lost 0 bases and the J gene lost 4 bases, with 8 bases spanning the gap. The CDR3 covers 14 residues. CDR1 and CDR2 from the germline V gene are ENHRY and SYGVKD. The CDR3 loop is CAISESRGSDTQYF. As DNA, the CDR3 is TGTGCCATCAGTGAGTCGAGGGGATCAGATACGCAGTATTTT.

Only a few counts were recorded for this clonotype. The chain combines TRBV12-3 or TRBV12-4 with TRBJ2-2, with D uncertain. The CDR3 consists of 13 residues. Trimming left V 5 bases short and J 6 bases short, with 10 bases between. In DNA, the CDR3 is TGTGCCAGCAGTCAGTTGGCTGCCGGGGAGCTGTTTTTT. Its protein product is CASSQLAAGELFF.

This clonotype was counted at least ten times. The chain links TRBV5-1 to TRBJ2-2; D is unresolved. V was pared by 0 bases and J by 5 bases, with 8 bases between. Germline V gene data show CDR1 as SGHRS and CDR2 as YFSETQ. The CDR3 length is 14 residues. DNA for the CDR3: TGCGCCAGCAGCTTGGCTATGGTAACCGGGGAGCTGTTTTTT. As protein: CASSLAMVTGELFF. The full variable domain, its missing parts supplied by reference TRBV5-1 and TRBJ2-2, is KAGVTQTPRYLIKTRGQQVTLSCSPISGHRSVSWYQQTPGQGLQFLFEYFSETQRNKGNFPGRFSGRQFSNSRSEMNVSTLELGDSALYLCASSLAMVTGELFFGEGSRLTVL.

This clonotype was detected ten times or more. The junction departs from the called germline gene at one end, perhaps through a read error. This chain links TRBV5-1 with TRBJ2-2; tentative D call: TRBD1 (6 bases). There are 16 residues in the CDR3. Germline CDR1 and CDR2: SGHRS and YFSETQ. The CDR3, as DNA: TGCGCCAGCAGCCAGACCACAGGGCCGAAGACCGGGGAGCTGTTTTTT. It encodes CASSQTTGPKTGELFF.

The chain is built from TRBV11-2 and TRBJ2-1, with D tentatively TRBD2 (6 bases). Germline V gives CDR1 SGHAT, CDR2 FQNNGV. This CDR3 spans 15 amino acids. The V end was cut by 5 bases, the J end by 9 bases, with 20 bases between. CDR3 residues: CASSPSGGEEIEQFF. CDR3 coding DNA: TGTGCCAGCAGCCCATCCGGGGGAGAGGAGATTGAGCAGTTCTTC. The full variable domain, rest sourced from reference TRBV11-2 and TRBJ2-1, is EAGVAQSPRYKIIEKRQSVAFWCNPISGHATLYWYQQILGQGPKLLIQFQNNGVVDDSQLPKDRFSAERLKGVDSTLKIQPAKLEDSAVYLCASSPSGGEEIEQFFGPGTRLTVL.

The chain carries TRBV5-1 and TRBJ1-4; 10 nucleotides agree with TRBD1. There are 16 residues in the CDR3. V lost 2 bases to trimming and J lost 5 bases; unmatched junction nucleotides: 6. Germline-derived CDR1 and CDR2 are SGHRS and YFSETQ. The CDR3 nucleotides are TGCGCCAGCAGCTTAACACCGGGACAGGGGAATGAAAAACTGTTTTTT. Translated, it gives CASSLTPGQGNEKLFF.

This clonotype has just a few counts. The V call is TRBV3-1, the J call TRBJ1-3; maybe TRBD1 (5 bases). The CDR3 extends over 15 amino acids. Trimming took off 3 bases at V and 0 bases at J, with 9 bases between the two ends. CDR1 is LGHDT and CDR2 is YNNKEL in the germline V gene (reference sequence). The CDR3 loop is CASSHQGSSGNTIYF. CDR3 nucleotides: TGTGCCAGCAGCCATCAGGGATCCTCTGGAAACACCATATATTTT.

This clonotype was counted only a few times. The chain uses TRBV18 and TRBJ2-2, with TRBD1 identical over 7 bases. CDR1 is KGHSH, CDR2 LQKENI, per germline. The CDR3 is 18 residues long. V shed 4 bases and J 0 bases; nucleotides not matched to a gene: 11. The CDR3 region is CASSLLWTGPPNTGELFF. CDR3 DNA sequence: TGTGCCAGCTCACTGCTGTGGACAGGCCCTCCGAACACCGGGGAGCTGTTTTTT.

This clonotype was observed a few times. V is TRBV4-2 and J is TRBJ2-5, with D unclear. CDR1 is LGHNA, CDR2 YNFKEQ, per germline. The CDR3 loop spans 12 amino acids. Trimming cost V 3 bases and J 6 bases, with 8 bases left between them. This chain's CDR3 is CASSQDAKTQYF. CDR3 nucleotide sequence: TGTGCCAGCAGCCAGGACGCTAAGACCCAGTACTTC.

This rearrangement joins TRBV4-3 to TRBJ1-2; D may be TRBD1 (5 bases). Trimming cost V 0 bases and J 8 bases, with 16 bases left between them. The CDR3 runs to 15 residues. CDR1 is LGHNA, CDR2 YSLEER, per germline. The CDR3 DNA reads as TGCGCCAGCAGCCAAGAGGCGCGGAGAGGGGAAGGCTACACCTTC. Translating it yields CASSQEARRGEGYTF.

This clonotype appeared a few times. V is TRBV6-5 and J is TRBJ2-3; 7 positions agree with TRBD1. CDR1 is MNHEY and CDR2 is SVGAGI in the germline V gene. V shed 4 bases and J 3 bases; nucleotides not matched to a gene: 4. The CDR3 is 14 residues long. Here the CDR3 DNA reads TGTGCCAGCAGTTGGGCAGGGGGTACAGATACGCAGTATTTT. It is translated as CASSWAGGTDTQYF.

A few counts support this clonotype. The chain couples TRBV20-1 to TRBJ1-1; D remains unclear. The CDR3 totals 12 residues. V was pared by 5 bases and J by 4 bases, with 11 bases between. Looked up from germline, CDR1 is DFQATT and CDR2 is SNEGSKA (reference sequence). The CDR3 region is CSAEMAGTEAFF. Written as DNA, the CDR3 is TGCAGTGCTGAGATGGCGGGCACTGAAGCTTTCTTT.

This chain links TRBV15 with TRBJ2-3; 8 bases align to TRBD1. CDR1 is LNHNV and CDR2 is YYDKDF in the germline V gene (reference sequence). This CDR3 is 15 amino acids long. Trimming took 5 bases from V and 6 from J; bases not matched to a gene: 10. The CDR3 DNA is TGTGCCACCAGCGGTATGACAGGGGTGGTGGATACGCAGTATTTT. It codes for CATSGMTGVVDTQYF.

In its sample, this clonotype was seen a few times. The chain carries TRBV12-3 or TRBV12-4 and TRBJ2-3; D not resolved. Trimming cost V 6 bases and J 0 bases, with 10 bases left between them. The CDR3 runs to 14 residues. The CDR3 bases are TGTGCCAGCAGCCTTGGTGCTAGCACAGATACGCAGTATTTT. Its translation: CASSLGASTDTQYF.

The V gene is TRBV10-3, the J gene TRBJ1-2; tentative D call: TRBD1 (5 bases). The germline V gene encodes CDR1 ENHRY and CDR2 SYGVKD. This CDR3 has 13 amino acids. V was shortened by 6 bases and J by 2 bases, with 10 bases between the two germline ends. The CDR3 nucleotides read TGTGCCATCAGGGGGGACGCCAACTATGGCTACACCTTC. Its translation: CAIRGDANYGYTF.

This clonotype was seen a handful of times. CDR3 nucleotide sequence: TGTGCCAGCAGCCAAGACGTGGGCATTCAGTACTTC. This codes for CASSQDVGIQYF. The chain uses TRBV4-2 and TRBJ2-4; D is ambiguous. The CDR3 covers 12 residues. Trimming cost V 0 bases and J 9 bases, with 6 bases left between them. Germline assignment: CDR1 LGHNA and CDR2 YNFKEQ.

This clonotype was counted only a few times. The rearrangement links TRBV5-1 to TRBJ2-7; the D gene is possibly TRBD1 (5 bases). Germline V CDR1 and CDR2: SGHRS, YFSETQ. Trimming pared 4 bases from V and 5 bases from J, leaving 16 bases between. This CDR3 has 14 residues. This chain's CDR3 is CASSLQVGADEQYF. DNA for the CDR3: TGCGCCAGCAGCCTTCAGGTTGGGGCCGACGAGCAGTACTTC.

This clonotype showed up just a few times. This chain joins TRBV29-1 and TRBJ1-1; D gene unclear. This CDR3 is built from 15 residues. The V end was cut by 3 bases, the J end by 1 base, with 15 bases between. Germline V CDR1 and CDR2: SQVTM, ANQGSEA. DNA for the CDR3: TGCAGCGTTGATTACTTCGGTTACGGGAACACTGAAGCTTTCTTT. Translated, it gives CSVDYFGYGNTEAFF. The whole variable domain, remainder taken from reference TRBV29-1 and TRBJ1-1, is SAVISQKPSRDICQRGTSLTIQCQVDSQVTMMFWYRQQPGQSLTLIATANQGSEATYESGFVIDKFPISRPNLTFSTLTVSNMSPEDSSIYLCSVDYFGYGNTEAFFGQGTRLTVV.

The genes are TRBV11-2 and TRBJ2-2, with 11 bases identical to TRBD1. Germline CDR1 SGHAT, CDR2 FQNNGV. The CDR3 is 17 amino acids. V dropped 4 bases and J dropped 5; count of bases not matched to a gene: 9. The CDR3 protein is CASSYPGTGGLTGELFF. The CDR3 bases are TGTGCCAGCAGCTACCCCGGGACAGGGGGTCTAACCGGGGAGCTGTTTTTT.

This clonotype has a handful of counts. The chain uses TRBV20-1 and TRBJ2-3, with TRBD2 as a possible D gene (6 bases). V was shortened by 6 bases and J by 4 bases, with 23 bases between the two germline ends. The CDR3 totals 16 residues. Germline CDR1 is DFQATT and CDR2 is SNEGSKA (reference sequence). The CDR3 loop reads CSAGEVVLSGADTQYF. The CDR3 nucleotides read TGCAGTGCGGGGGAGGTGGTTCTGAGCGGCGCAGATACGCAGTATTTT.

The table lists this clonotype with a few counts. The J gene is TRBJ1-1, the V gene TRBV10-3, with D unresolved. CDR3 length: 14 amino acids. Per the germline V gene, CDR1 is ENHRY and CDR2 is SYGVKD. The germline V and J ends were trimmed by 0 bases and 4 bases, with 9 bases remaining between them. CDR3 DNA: TGTGCCATCAGTGAGTCGGGAGGTCTCACTGAAGCTTTCTTT. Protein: CAISESGGLTEAFF.